The rows below give T cell receptor beta chains drawn from one sample of a study of blood T cell repertoires in COVID-19. Some clones are missing from TCRdb's copy, which holds only in-frame ones; the method was immunoSEQ multiplex PCR. Among 55,000 to 75,000 clones, about four fifths were seen once, and the ten largest hold 18%. Sequencing was performed on peripheral blood. The receptors come from a man aged 65 to 85 who had recovered from COVID-19. The CDR3 runs from the conserved cysteine through the conserved F or W. A D gene is named only where the DNA matches it firmly. A row's size may be missing; if present it is once, few, many or a size class.

clone_size: .; j_call: TRBJ1-1; v_call: TRBV28; d_call: .; cdr3_nt: TGTGCCAGCGGTGGAGGGGTAGGTTGGGAAGCTTTCTTT; cdr3_aa: CASGGGVGWEAFF
clone_size: .; j_call: TRBJ2-3; v_call: TRBV25-1; d_call: TRBD2; cdr3_nt: TGTGCCAGCAGCGGAGATAGTAGCGGGATTGCAGATACGCAGTATTTT; cdr3_aa: CASSGDSSGIADTQYF
clone_size: once; j_call: TRBJ1-5; v_call: TRBV7-2; d_call: .; cdr3_nt: TGTGCCAGCAGCTTAGTAGTCGGGCAGCCCCAGCATTTT; cdr3_aa: CASSLVVGQPQHF
clone_size: few; j_call: TRBJ1-2; v_call: TRBV29-1; d_call: TRBD1; cdr3_nt: TGCAGCGTTCTGGACAGGGATCTTCGCTATGGCTACACCTTC; cdr3_aa: CSVLDRDLRYGYTF
clone_size: .; j_call: TRBJ2-5; v_call: TRBV30; d_call: TRBD2; cdr3_nt: TGTGCCTGGAGTAGAGGCCTGGGGGGGACCAGCGGGGAGACCCAGTACTTC; cdr3_aa: CAWSRGLGGTSGETQYF
clone_size: .; j_call: TRBJ2-2; v_call: TRBV7-2; d_call: TRBD1; cdr3_nt: TGTGCCAGCAGCTTCCACGGACAGGGGGCATCCGGGGAGCTGTTTTTT; cdr3_aa: CASSFHGQGASGELFF
clone_size: .; j_call: TRBJ1-2; v_call: TRBV5-1; d_call: .; cdr3_nt: TGCGCCAGCAGCTCCCGAGGACAGACTTCACATGGCTACACCTTC; cdr3_aa: CASSSRGQTSHGYTF
clone_size: once; j_call: TRBJ2-5; v_call: TRBV5-8; d_call: TRBD2; cdr3_nt: TGTGCCAGCAGCTTGGTTGTGCGAGCGGGGGAGCAAGAGACCCAGTACTTC; cdr3_aa: CASSLVVRAGEQETQYF
clone_size: .; j_call: TRBJ2-2; v_call: TRBV7-2; d_call: TRBD2; cdr3_nt: TGTGCCTCAAGATTTAGCGGGGACAACACCGGGGAGCTGTTTTTT; cdr3_aa: CASRFSGDNTGELFF
clone_size: once; j_call: TRBJ2-7; v_call: TRBV12-3/TRBV12-4; d_call: TRBD1; cdr3_nt: TGTGCCAGCAGTTTTGGCAGGGGGTTCGAGCAGTACTTC; cdr3_aa: CASSFGRGFEQYF
clone_size: .; j_call: TRBJ1-2; v_call: TRBV20-1; d_call: TRBD1; cdr3_nt: TGCAGTGCTAGTAAGGCGAGACAGGGGCATAACTATGGCTACACCTTC; cdr3_aa: CSASKARQGHNYGYTF
clone_size: .; j_call: TRBJ2-5; v_call: TRBV24-1; d_call: .; cdr3_nt: TGTGCCACCAGCCGCCCAGGGGCCGCCCAAGAGACCCAGTACTTC; cdr3_aa: CATSRPGAAQETQYF
clone_size: .; j_call: TRBJ2-7; v_call: TRBV18; d_call: .; cdr3_nt: TGTGCCAGCTCACCAATGGGGGGATACGAGCAGTACTTC; cdr3_aa: CASSPMGGYEQYF
clone_size: few; j_call: TRBJ2-2; v_call: TRBV5-1; d_call: .; cdr3_nt: TGCGCCAGCAGCTTGGATGGGCAGGGTGACACCGGGGAGCTGTTTTTT; cdr3_aa: CASSLDGQGDTGELFF
clone_size: .; j_call: TRBJ1-2; v_call: TRBV6-5; d_call: TRBD1; cdr3_nt: TGTGCCAGCATGGACAGGGAGACCTATGGCTACACCTTC; cdr3_aa: CASMDRETYGYTF
clone_size: .; j_call: TRBJ2-7; v_call: TRBV6-5; d_call: TRBD1; cdr3_nt: TGTGCCAGCAGTTCGGGACAGCCTACCTACGAGCAGTACTTC; cdr3_aa: CASSSGQPTYEQYF
clone_size: .; j_call: TRBJ1-1; v_call: TRBV4-3; d_call: .; cdr3_nt: TGCGCCAGCAGCCAAGAATCCAGGGTGGGGAACACTGAAGCTTTCTTT; cdr3_aa: CASSQESRVGNTEAFF
clone_size: .; j_call: TRBJ1-3; v_call: TRBV9; d_call: .; cdr3_nt: TGTGCCAGCAGCGTAGCCAGCCAGGGTGGAAACACCATATATTTT; cdr3_aa: CASSVASQGGNTIYF
clone_size: .; j_call: TRBJ1-4; v_call: TRBV6-5; d_call: .; cdr3_nt: TGTGCCAGCAGTTCCCCCCCGGTCACTAATGAAAAACTGTTTTTT; cdr3_aa: CASSSPPVTNEKLFF
clone_size: .; j_call: TRBJ2-2; v_call: TRBV7-9; d_call: TRBD2; cdr3_nt: TGTGCCAGCAGCTTAACTAGCGGGAGTCGGACCGGGGAGCTGTTTTTT; cdr3_aa: CASSLTSGSRTGELFF
clone_size: .; j_call: TRBJ2-3; v_call: TRBV29-1; d_call: TRBD1; cdr3_nt: TGCAGCGTTTCGACAGGGCTTTCAGATACGCAGTATTTT; cdr3_aa: CSVSTGLSDTQYF
clone_size: .; j_call: TRBJ2-5; v_call: TRBV3-1/TRBV3-2; d_call: TRBD2; cdr3_nt: TGTGCCAGCAGCCTGGTGGGACTACAGTACTTC; cdr3_aa: CASSLVGLQYF
clone_size: once; j_call: TRBJ2-3; v_call: TRBV27; d_call: TRBD1; cdr3_nt: TGTGCCAGCAGTTTAGGGACAGGGAGATCAGATACGCAGTATTTT; cdr3_aa: CASSLGTGRSDTQYF
clone_size: .; j_call: TRBJ1-4; v_call: TRBV7-9; d_call: TRBD1; cdr3_nt: TGTGCCAGCAGCTTAGTAGGGGCAGGGGGCATGGAAAAACTGTTTTTT; cdr3_aa: CASSLVGAGGMEKLFF
clone_size: .; j_call: TRBJ1-6; v_call: TRBV3-1/TRBV3-2; d_call: .; cdr3_nt: TGTGCCAGCAGCGGTTGGGGCGATAATTCACCCCTCCACTTT; cdr3_aa: CASSGWGDNSPLHF
clone_size: once; j_call: TRBJ2-7; v_call: TRBV5-1; d_call: TRBD1; cdr3_nt: TGCGCCAGCAGCTCGGGACAGCCAAACCTCTACGAGCAGTACTTC; cdr3_aa: CASSSGQPNLYEQYF
clone_size: .; j_call: TRBJ1-1; v_call: TRBV28; d_call: .; cdr3_nt: TGTGCCAGCAGTTTATTACACAGGGCGAGCACTGAAGCTTTCTTT; cdr3_aa: CASSLLHRASTEAFF
clone_size: .; j_call: TRBJ1-5; v_call: TRBV6-5; d_call: TRBD1; cdr3_nt: TGTGCCAGCAGTCCCGGGACAGAGTATCAGCCCCAGCATTTT; cdr3_aa: CASSPGTEYQPQHF
clone_size: .; j_call: TRBJ1-5; v_call: TRBV3-1/TRBV3-2; d_call: .; cdr3_nt: TGTGCCAGCAGCGAGACTTCCAATCAGCCCCAGCATTTT; cdr3_aa: CASSETSNQPQHF
clone_size: .; j_call: TRBJ1-1; v_call: TRBV6-5; d_call: TRBD1; cdr3_nt: TGTGCCAGCAGTTTAGTACAGGGGACGAACACTGAAGCTTTCTTT; cdr3_aa: CASSLVQGTNTEAFF
clone_size: .; j_call: TRBJ2-6; v_call: TRBV7-9; d_call: .; cdr3_nt: TGTGCCAGCAGCTTAGTTGGAGGGACCGGGGCCAACGTCCTGACTTTC; cdr3_aa: CASSLVGGTGANVLTF
clone_size: few; j_call: TRBJ1-6; v_call: TRBV28; d_call: TRBD1; cdr3_nt: TGTGCCAGCAGATTTTCCGGGACAGGTGGTGTTTCACCCCTCCACTTT; cdr3_aa: CASRFSGTGGVSPLHF
clone_size: .; j_call: TRBJ2-1; v_call: TRBV27; d_call: .; cdr3_nt: TGTGCCAGCAGTTCGGGACTCGACAATGAGCAGTTCTTC; cdr3_aa: CASSSGLDNEQFF
clone_size: few; j_call: TRBJ1-1; v_call: TRBV2; d_call: TRBD1; cdr3_nt: TGTGCCAGCACCTCTTCGGGAGGGGGCTTCACTGAAGCTTTCTTT; cdr3_aa: CASTSSGGGFTEAFF
clone_size: .; j_call: TRBJ1-4; v_call: TRBV28; d_call: .; cdr3_nt: TGTGCCAGCAGTGTCACAGGGTTTAATGAAAAACTGTTTTTT; cdr3_aa: CASSVTGFNEKLFF
clone_size: .; j_call: TRBJ2-7; v_call: TRBV10-3; d_call: TRBD1; cdr3_nt: TGTGCCATCAGTGGGGACAGAGCGTACGAGCAGTACTTC; cdr3_aa: CAISGDRAYEQYF
clone_size: .; j_call: TRBJ1-6; v_call: TRBV28; d_call: .; cdr3_nt: TGTGCCAGCAGACAGACTAATTCACCCCTCCACTTT; cdr3_aa: CASRQTNSPLHF
clone_size: .; j_call: TRBJ1-2; v_call: TRBV24-1; d_call: TRBD1; cdr3_nt: TGTGCCACCAGTGATGGGACAGCTTGGGGCTACACCTTC; cdr3_aa: CATSDGTAWGYTF
clone_size: .; j_call: TRBJ1-4; v_call: TRBV30; d_call: TRBD1; cdr3_nt: TGTGCCTGGAGTCCTTGGGCGACAGGGGGCCGGGGAAAACTGTTTTTT; cdr3_aa: CAWSPWATGGRGKLFF
clone_size: few; j_call: TRBJ1-5; v_call: TRBV28; d_call: .; cdr3_nt: TGTGCCAGCAGCCGACAGCCCCAGCCCCAGCATTTT; cdr3_aa: CASSRQPQPQHF
clone_size: few; j_call: TRBJ2-6; v_call: TRBV2; d_call: .; cdr3_nt: TGTGCCAGCAGTGAATCCTCAGCGGGCTTCGGGTTTTCTGGGGCCAACGTCCTGACTTTC; cdr3_aa: CASSESSAGFGFSGANVLTF